These 9 T cell receptor beta chains were sequenced from one sample in a study of a mutant IDH1 vaccine in newly diagnosed glioma. The assay was immunoSEQ multiplex PCR, and TCRdb's table has in-frame clones only and misses some. The top ten clones hold roughly 0.61% of a sample with 90,000 to 100,000 clones, about 90% of them seen once. Time point meaning: baseline, week 1 (first vaccination visit). As for treatment: pre-vaccination baseline after standard-of-care therapy. Sequences were derived from PBMCs, sampled from a glioma patient treated with radiotherapy, temozolomide or both. These receptors were taken from a woman aged 45 to 65 with glioma.

The CDR3 DNA reads TGTGCCAGCAGCCTCTCAGGGCAAGAGGAGACCCAGTACTTC. Encoded protein: CASSLSGQEETQYF. The V gene is TRBV28, the J gene TRBJ2-5; TRBD1 is a possible D gene (5 bases). V shed 6 bases and J shed 5 bases, with 16 bases lying between them. The CDR3 covers 14 residues. Per germline, CDR1 MDHEN and CDR2 SYDVKM.

The chain carries TRBV7-6 and TRBJ2-7; D unclear. Germline V CDR1 and CDR2: SGHVS, FNYEAQ. Trimming left V 4 bases short and J 1 base short, with 14 bases between. The CDR3 loop spans 15 amino acids. CDR3 loop: CASSSKSDGSYEQYF. CDR3 DNA: TGTGCCAGCAGCTCCAAGTCTGATGGGTCCTACGAGCAGTACTTC.

The chain employs TRBV4-3 and TRBJ1-1; D uncertain. V was clipped by 4 bases and J by 0 bases, with 12 bases between them. The CDR3 spans 15 residues. Germline CDR1 LGHNA, CDR2 YSLEER. CDR3 sequence (DNA): TGCGCCAGCAGCCCGCTCAAGGGAATGAACACTGAAGCTTTCTTT. This translates into CASSPLKGMNTEAFF.

The chain joins TRBV7-9 to TRBJ2-7, with 10 nucleotides matching TRBD2. V was clipped by 5 bases and J by 0 bases; unmatched bases: 10. CDR3 size: 17 residues. The germline gives CDR1 SEHNR, CDR2 FQNEAQ (reference sequence). For the CDR3, the DNA is TGTGCCAGCAGCCCCTCCACCGGGACTAGCGACTCCTACGAGCAGTACTTC. It specifies CASSPSTGTSDSYEQYF.

The chain has TRBV11-3 and TRBJ2-1; 10 bases align to TRBD1. The V gene's germline CDR1 is SGHNT and CDR2 YENEEA. The J segment lost 7 bases and the V segment lost 2 bases, leaving 8 bases of the junction unmatched. CDR3 size: 16 residues. CDR3 sequence: CASSLTGTGVWNEQFF. CDR3 nucleotides: TGTGCCAGCAGCTTAACCGGGACAGGGGTGTGGAATGAGCAGTTCTTC.

This clone was observed a single time. The gene calls are TRBV30 and TRBJ1-5, with D possibly TRBD1 on 5 matching bases. Germline V gene lookup returns CDR1 GTSNPN and CDR2 SVGIG (reference sequence). The CDR3 sequence is 16 residues long. Trimming pared 0 bases from V and 9 bases from J, leaving 21 bases between. CDR3 sequence (DNA): TGTGCCTGGAGTGTACCGGCCGTGAGGGGACGTGGGCCCCAGCATTTT. The encoded protein is CAWSVPAVRGRGPQHF.

This rearrangement joins TRBV27 to TRBJ2-1, with D perhaps TRBD2 (5 bases). Germline V gene lookup returns CDR1 MNHEY and CDR2 SMNVEV (reference sequence). V lost 4 bases, J lost 4 bases, and 14 bases lay in between. The CDR3 is made up of 15 amino acids. The CDR3 loop is CASSYSSPHYNEQFF. For the CDR3, the DNA is TGTGCCAGCAGTTATTCTAGCCCCCATTACAATGAGCAGTTCTTC.

The chain couples TRBV4-2 to TRBJ2-7, with D unresolved. The CDR3 runs to 14 residues. V shed 1 base and J shed 2 bases, with 9 bases lying between them. Germline CDR1 LGHNA, CDR2 YNFKEQ. The CDR3 spells CASSQAPSPYEQYF. CDR3 in DNA: TGTGCCAGCAGCCAAGCCCCTTCCCCCTACGAGCAGTACTTC.

V gene TRBV28 combines with J gene TRBJ1-6; D might be TRBD1 (5 bases). The CDR3 spans 17 residues. V was cut by 3 bases and J by 5 bases, with 17 bases left in between. The V gene's germline CDR1 is MDHEN and CDR2 SYDVKM. The DNA for the CDR3 is TGTGCCAGCAGTTTTTGGGGGAGAAACCTAAATAATTCACCCCTCCACTTT. Protein sequence: CASSFWGRNLNNSPLHF. Variable domain in full (rest from reference TRBV28 and TRBJ1-6): DVKVTQSSRYLVKRTGEKVFLECVQDMDHENMFWYRQDPGLGLRLIYFSYDVKMKEKGDIPEGYSVSREKKERFSLILESASTNQTSMYLCASSFWGRNLNNSPLHFGNGTRLTVT.